This note documents a single T cell receptor (beta chain) sequence. Antigen: not known. Germline loops: CDR1 SGHDN, CDR2 FVKESK. The CDR3 runs to 13 residues. The V gene lost 0 bases and the J gene lost 0 bases, with 2 bases spanning the gap. Amplified material comprised TCR beta CDR3 regions derived from RNA transcripts. An initial RT-PCR round employing HTBI primers preceded a second-round multiplex PCR. TCRdb re-derived calls from the multiplex PCR reads in MiXCR, one entry per CDR3 protein. The repertoire holds more than 40,000 distinct CDR3 sequences, with less than 65% as singletons. The data belong to a study of Graves' ophthalmopathy and Graves' hyperthyroidism. No donor had other autoimmune disease, uncontrolled infection, pregnancy or lactation. The PBMCs were taken from more than 8 ml of fresh peripheral blood. General study results and limits: A roughly 81% specificity and 85% to 90% sensitivity were achieved by a 13-signature model that separated ophthalmopathy from stable hyperthyroidism.

This clonotype was sampled from an adult man with Graves' ophthalmopathy. The gene calls are TRBV14 and TRBJ1-1, with D unresolved. What was sequenced was peripheral blood. The CDR3 bases are TGTGCCAGCAGCCAAGATCTGAACACTGAAGCTTTCTTT. Its protein is CASSQDLNTEAFF.